This entry describes one T cell receptor beta chain. TCRdb's table, derived via immunoSEQ multiplex PCR, lists solely in-frame clones and lacks some. The table lists 80,000 to 100,000 clones, approximately 89% of them singletons, with just under 20% in the top ten. This sample was included in a study of blood T cell repertoires in COVID-19. On the study more broadly: Material from acute and convalescent COVID-19 was sourced from the United States, Italy and Spain.

Trimming stripped 0 bases from V and 0 bases from J, with 14 bases between. CDR3 length equals 18 residues. CDR1 LNHDA and CDR2 SQIVND come from the germline V gene (reference sequence). V gene TRBV19 combines with J gene TRBJ1-4; a possible D gene is TRBD1 (5 bases). Specimen: peripheral blood. The sequence came from a human donor in a cohort sampled during active COVID-19. CDR3 DNA: TGTGCCAGTAGTATAGATAAAGGAGGGGAGCCAACTAATGAAAAACTGTTTTTT. As protein: CASSIDKGGEPTNEKLFF.